Listed below are T cell receptor beta chains from one sample, sequenced in a study of T cells after yellow fever vaccination. Each CDR3 protein is one row after TCRdb ran MiXCR on the 5' RACE reads. Of 620,000 or so distinct CDR3 sequences in the sample, about 12% were seen once. The source material was PBMCs, sampled on the day of the yellow fever booster vaccination. The receptors come from a man aged 25 to 40 who received the YFV17D yellow fever vaccine. The CDR3 runs from the conserved cysteine through the conserved F or W. D genes are given only for firm matches. A row's size may be missing; if present it is once, few, many or a size class.

J: TRBJ2-6
V: TRBV28
size: -
D: -
CDR3: CASCQRILSSGANVLTF
DNA: TGTGCCTCCTGCCAAAGGATCCTGAGCTCTGGGGCCAACGTCCTGACTTTC

J: TRBJ2-7
V: TRBV6-2/TRBV6-3
size: -
D: -
CDR3: CASCPPGAINYEQYF
DNA: TGTGCCAGCTGCCCCCCGGGGGCTATCAACTACGAGCAGTACTTC

J: TRBJ2-5
V: TRBV4-3
size: -
D: TRBD1
CDR3: CASSQDQGQSQTQYF
DNA: TGCGCCAGCAGCCAAGATCAGGGACAGAGTCAGACCCAGTACTTC

J: TRBJ1-1
V: TRBV11-1
size: -
D: -
CDR3: CASNPEGYTEAFF
DNA: TGTGCCAGCAACCCAGAGGGGTACACTGAAGCTTTCTTT

J: TRBJ2-7
V: TRBV12-3/TRBV12-4
size: -
D: TRBD2
CDR3: CASSLIPSGSNEQYF
DNA: TGTGCCAGCAGTTTGATCCCCAGCGGGAGCAACGAGCAGTACTTC

J: TRBJ2-1
V: TRBV7-2
size: -
D: TRBD1
CDR3: CASSLMTGGLPEQFF
DNA: TGTGCCAGCAGCTTAATGACAGGGGGCCTCCCCGAGCAGTTCTTC

J: TRBJ2-3
V: TRBV5-4
size: few
D: -
CDR3: CASSWTRGTQYF
DNA: TGTGCCAGCAGCTGGACACGGGGTACGCAGTATTTT

J: TRBJ2-2
V: TRBV20-1
size: few
D: -
CDR3: CSARDGHTNTGELFF
DNA: TGCAGTGCTAGAGACGGACACACGAACACCGGGGAGCTGTTTTTT

J: TRBJ1-4
V: TRBV12-3/TRBV12-4
size: -
D: -
CDR3: CASRDGSQEEKLFF
DNA: TGTGCCAGCAGAGATGGGTCGCAGGAGGAAAAACTGTTTTTT

J: TRBJ2-1
V: TRBV1
size: -
D: -
CDR3: CTSSLPGRRKEQFF
DNA: TGCACCAGCAGCCTGCCTGGACGACGAAAAGAGCAGTTCTTC

J: TRBJ2-7
V: TRBV5-1
size: many
D: -
CDR3: CASSLTETYEQYF
DNA: TGCGCCAGCAGCTTGACGGAAACCTACGAGCAGTACTTC

J: TRBJ2-2
V: TRBV19
size: -
D: -
CDR3: CASRPHGGASGELFF
DNA: TGTGCCAGTAGACCCCACGGGGGCGCGTCCGGGGAGCTGTTTTTT

J: TRBJ2-2
V: TRBV12-3/TRBV12-4
size: -
D: TRBD2
CDR3: CASSPSGEVGELFF
DNA: TGTGCCAGCAGTCCCAGCGGGGAGGTCGGGGAGCTGTTTTTT

J: TRBJ2-1
V: TRBV19
size: -
D: TRBD2
CDR3: CASSIETSGKQFF
DNA: TGTGCCAGTAGTATAGAGACTAGCGGAAAGCAGTTCTTC

J: TRBJ2-7
V: TRBV19
size: few
D: TRBD1
CDR3: CASTAGQGIYEQYF
DNA: TGTGCCAGTACAGCCGGACAGGGGATCTACGAGCAGTACTTC

J: TRBJ2-1
V: TRBV6-2/TRBV6-3
size: few
D: TRBD2
CDR3: CASSPRLAGIYEQFF
DNA: TGTGCCAGCAGTCCCCGACTAGCGGGAATCTATGAGCAGTTCTTC

J: TRBJ2-2
V: TRBV5-1
size: -
D: TRBD2
CDR3: CASSPGLAGVRTPGELFF
DNA: TGCGCCAGCAGCCCGGGACTAGCGGGAGTTCGGACCCCCGGGGAGCTGTTTTTT

J: TRBJ2-3
V: TRBV5-1
size: many
D: -
CDR3: CASTPGQPTDTQYF
DNA: TGCGCCAGCACCCCTGGACAGCCCACAGATACGCAGTATTTT

J: TRBJ2-3
V: TRBV10-1
size: -
D: -
CDR3: CASSRDHDTQYF
DNA: TGCGCCAGCAGTCGGGACCATGATACGCAGTATTTT

J: TRBJ2-1
V: TRBV20-1
size: -
D: TRBD2
CDR3: CSASVPSGSYEQFF
DNA: TGCAGTGCGTCTGTCCCTAGCGGGAGCTATGAGCAGTTCTTC

J: TRBJ2-3
V: TRBV6-2/TRBV6-3
size: few
D: TRBD2
CDR3: CASSSRTSGRSTDTQYF
DNA: TGTGCCAGCAGTTCCAGGACTAGCGGGAGAAGCACAGATACGCAGTATTTT

J: TRBJ1-4
V: TRBV7-9
size: -
D: -
CDR3: CASVRQGLNEKLFF
DNA: TGTGCCAGCGTGCGGCAGGGTCTGAATGAAAAACTGTTTTTT

J: TRBJ2-7
V: TRBV9
size: -
D: TRBD1
CDR3: CASSVGTGGRYEQYF
DNA: TGTGCCAGCAGCGTAGGAACAGGGGGCCGCTACGAGCAGTACTTC

J: TRBJ2-6
V: TRBV12-3/TRBV12-4
size: few
D: TRBD2
CDR3: CASSRTSGRGGANVLTF
DNA: TGTGCCAGCAGTAGGACTAGCGGGAGGGGCGGGGCCAACGTCCTGACTTTC

J: TRBJ2-3
V: TRBV12-3/TRBV12-4
size: -
D: TRBD2
CDR3: CASSPGGGVGTDTQYF
DNA: TGTGCCAGCAGCCCCGGCGGGGGTGTAGGCACAGATACGCAGTATTTT

J: TRBJ2-1
V: TRBV25-1
size: few
D: TRBD1
CDR3: CASSQGDNEQFF
DNA: TGTGCCAGCAGTCAGGGGGACAATGAGCAGTTCTTC

J: TRBJ2-2
V: TRBV7-2
size: -
D: TRBD2
CDR3: CASSQTSGITGELFF
DNA: TGTGCCAGCAGCCAGACTAGCGGGATTACCGGGGAGCTGTTTTTT

J: TRBJ2-2
V: TRBV6-1
size: few
D: TRBD1
CDR3: CASRSITGGVGGELFF
DNA: TGTGCCAGCCGATCGATCACAGGGGGCGTGGGCGGGGAGCTGTTTTTT

J: TRBJ2-3
V: TRBV5-6
size: few
D: -
CDR3: CASSFAGTLPDTQYF
DNA: TGTGCCAGCAGCTTTGCTGGGACCCTGCCAGATACGCAGTATTTT

J: TRBJ2-5
V: TRBV9
size: few
D: TRBD1
CDR3: CASSVGTVRETQYF
DNA: TGTGCCAGCAGCGTCGGGACAGTGAGGGAGACCCAGTACTTC

J: TRBJ1-5
V: TRBV11-1
size: -
D: -
CDR3: CASSLVFIGEGGGNQPQHF
DNA: TGTGCCAGCAGCTTAGTATTTATAGGGGAGGGCGGTGGCAATCAGCCCCAGCATTTT

J: TRBJ2-6
V: TRBV5-1
size: -
D: TRBD2
CDR3: CASSFSGRAVGANVLTF
DNA: TGCGCCAGCAGCTTTAGCGGGAGGGCCGTTGGGGCCAACGTCCTGACTTTC

J: TRBJ2-7
V: TRBV5-1
size: -
D: -
CDR3: CASSNGLILTSYEQYF
DNA: TGCGCCAGCAGCAACGGACTGATTCTTACCTCCTACGAGCAGTACTTC

J: TRBJ2-5
V: TRBV19
size: few
D: -
CDR3: CASSIEGTPSETQYF
DNA: TGTGCCAGTAGTATAGAGGGAACACCGTCGGAGACCCAGTACTTC

J: TRBJ2-3
V: TRBV27
size: -
D: -
CDR3: CASSFTGTTDTQYF
DNA: TGTGCCAGCAGTTTTACGGGGACCACAGATACGCAGTATTTT